This T cell receptor (beta chain) originates from a study of CD8+ T cells in alopecia areata. The V end was cut by 3 bases, the J end by 2 bases, with 8 bases between. The CDR3 contains 13 residues. CDR1 SQVTM and CDR2 ANQGSEA come from the germline V gene. For this clone: What it binds is unknown.

Following RNA extraction, reverse transcription yielded cDNA that acted as the sequencing template. This table comes from immunoSEQ multiplex PCR, and its TCRdb copy is limited to in-frame clones, with some not included. Seen here are 150,000 to 250,000 clones, approximately 60% observed once, and the top ten hold about 3%. Specified treatment: oral pan-JAK inhibitor, 5-10 mg twice daily. Investigators sorted PBMCs to obtain both CD4+ and CD8+ T cells. Study-wide findings and caveats: Affected lesional scalp, above all in alopecia totalis/universalis, was more clonal than normal scalp. In patients, TCRs were shared less clearly than in mice, and HLA may possibly be involved.

This clonotype was sampled from a human donor with alopecia areata. The chain is built from TRBV29-1 and TRBJ1-5; D is perhaps TRBD1 (5 bases). Material: CD4+ T cells sorted from blood, obtained at week 4, from a patient treated with tofacitinib. The CDR3 sequence: CSVEGGRNQPQHF. DNA of the CDR3: TGCAGCGTTGAGGGGGGACGCAATCAGCCCCAGCATTTT. Supplemented by reference TRBV29-1 and TRBJ1-5, the full variable domain reads SAVISQKPSRDICQRGTSLTIQCQVDSQVTMMFWYRQQPGQSLTLIATANQGSEATYESGFVIDKFPISRPNLTFSTLTVSNMSPEDSSIYLCSVEGGRNQPQHFGDGTRLSIL.